This entry lists 5 T cell receptor beta chains sequenced from one sample in a study of radiation and T cells in renal cell carcinoma. Libraries were prepared by immunoSEQ multiplex PCR; TCRdb keeps only in-frame clonotypes and omits some of them. The data contain about 130,000 clones, about 88% of them singletons. Specified time point: baseline pretreatment blood. Noted treatment: 15 Gy SBRT to primary tumor, nephrectomy 4 weeks later. The specimen was blood, collected from a patient whose treatment included radiotherapy and nephrectomy. These receptors were taken from a woman aged 50 to 60 with renal cell carcinoma.

The sample holds one count of this clone. V usage is TRBV2 and J usage is TRBJ1-2; a possible D gene is TRBD1 (6 bases). The germline CDR1 and CDR2 sequences are SNHLY and FYNNEI. This CDR3 spans 12 amino acids. V was pared by 6 bases and J by 4 bases, with 9 bases between. CDR3 protein: CASRPDSYGYTF. The CDR3 region has the DNA TGTGCCAGCAGGCCGGACAGCTATGGCTACACCTTC.

The chain employs TRBV4-1 and TRBJ1-1; possibly TRBD1 for D (6 bases). Trimming pared 1 base from V and 3 bases from J, leaving 15 bases between. CDR3 length equals 16 residues. CDR1 and CDR2 from the germline V gene are MGHRA and YSYEKL. The CDR3 sequence is CASSQVRGGLYTEAFF. CDR3 sequence (DNA): TGCGCCAGCAGCCAAGTAAGGGGGGGCCTGTACACTGAAGCTTTCTTT.

This chain uses TRBV29-1 with TRBJ2-5; 10 bases line up with TRBD1. The CDR3 has 13 amino acids. V shed 4 bases and J 5 bases; nucleotides not matched to a gene: 4. In germline, CDR1 is SQVTM, CDR2 ANQGSEA. The CDR3 coding sequence is TGCAGCGTTGCGACAGGGGGCAGGGAGACCCAGTACTTC. Protein sequence: CSVATGGRETQYF.

This chain uses TRBV18 with TRBJ1-1; 7 bases are a match to TRBD1. This CDR3 is built from 15 residues. Per germline, CDR1 KGHSH and CDR2 LQKENI. V was pared by 4 bases and J by 1 base, with 6 bases of the junction left unmatched. The CDR3 DNA reads TGTGCCAGCTCACGAGACAGGGCGCCGAACACTGAAGCTTTCTTT. Translation: CASSRDRAPNTEAFF. Looking up the rest from reference TRBV18 and TRBJ1-1 gives the full variable domain: NAGVMQNPRHLVRRRGQEARLRCSPMKGHSHVYWYRQLPEEGLKFMVYLQKENIIDESGMPKERFSAEFPKEGPSILRIQQVVRGDSAAYFCASSRDRAPNTEAFFGQGTRLTVV.

This clone was found a few times. The chain employs TRBV29-1 and TRBJ1-2; D uncertain. The ends were cut back, 3 bases at V and 4 bases at J, with 6 bases in the middle. CDR3 length equals 11 residues. Germline V gene lookup returns CDR1 SQVTM and CDR2 ANQGSEA. CDR3 in amino acids: CSVEMGYGYTF. The CDR3 bases are TGCAGCGTTGAGATGGGCTATGGCTACACCTTC.